The sequence of this T cell receptor beta chain was determined in a study of beta chain features in type 1 diabetes. This clone was found a few times. Its antigen is undetermined. As every portion of the isolated RNA was reverse transcribed, the sequencing read expressed TCRB transcripts. The repertoire was sequenced with immunoSEQ multiplex PCR; TCRdb's copy has only in-frame clones and lacks some. The sample has about 160,000 clones, around 9.7% seen once. General study points: All four CD4+ subsets from Type 1 diabetes patients carried moderately but significantly shorter TCRB CDR3s.

The CDR3 has 14 residues. Germline loops: CDR1 SGDLS, CDR2 YYNGEE. With V trimmed by 7 bases and J by 5 bases, 7 bases remained unmatched. The sequencing sample was made of central memory CD4+ T cells from blood. The origin of this receptor is a woman aged 25 to 39 with type 1 diabetes. The V gene is TRBV9, the J gene TRBJ2-5; 11 bases align to TRBD1. The DNA of the CDR3 is TGTGCCAGCGGCGGGACAGGGGGAGGGGAGACCCAGTACTTC. Translating it yields CASGGTGGGETQYF.